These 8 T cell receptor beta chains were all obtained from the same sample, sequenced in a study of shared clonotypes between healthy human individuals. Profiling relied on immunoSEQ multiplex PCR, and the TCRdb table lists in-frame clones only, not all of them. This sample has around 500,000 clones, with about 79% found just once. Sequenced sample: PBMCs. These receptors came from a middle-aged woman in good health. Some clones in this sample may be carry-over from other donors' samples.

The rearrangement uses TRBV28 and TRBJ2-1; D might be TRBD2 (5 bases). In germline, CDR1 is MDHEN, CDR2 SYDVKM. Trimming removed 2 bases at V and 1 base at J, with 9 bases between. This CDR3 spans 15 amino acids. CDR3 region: CASSLGGWSYNEQFF. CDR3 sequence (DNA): TGTGCCAGCAGTTTAGGCGGGTGGTCCTACAATGAGCAGTTCTTC.

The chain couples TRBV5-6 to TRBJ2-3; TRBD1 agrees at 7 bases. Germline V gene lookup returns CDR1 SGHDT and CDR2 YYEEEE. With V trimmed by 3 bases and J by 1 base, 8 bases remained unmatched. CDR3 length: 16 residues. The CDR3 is CASSWGFTGGTDTQYF. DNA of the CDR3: TGTGCCAGCAGCTGGGGCTTTACAGGGGGCACAGATACGCAGTATTTT. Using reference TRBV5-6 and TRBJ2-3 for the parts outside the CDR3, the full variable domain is DAGVTQSPTHLIKTRGQQVTLRCSPKSGHDTVSWYQQALGQGPQFIFQYYEEEERQRGNFPDRFSGHQFPNYSSELNVNALLLGDSALYLCASSWGFTGGTDTQYFGPGTRLTVL.

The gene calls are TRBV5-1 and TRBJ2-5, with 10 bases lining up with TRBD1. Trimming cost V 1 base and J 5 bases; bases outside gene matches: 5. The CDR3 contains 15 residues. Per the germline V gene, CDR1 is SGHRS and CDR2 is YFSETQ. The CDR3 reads CASSLSTGGLETQYF. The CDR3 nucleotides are TGCGCCAGCAGCTTGTCGACAGGGGGCCTCGAGACCCAGTACTTC.

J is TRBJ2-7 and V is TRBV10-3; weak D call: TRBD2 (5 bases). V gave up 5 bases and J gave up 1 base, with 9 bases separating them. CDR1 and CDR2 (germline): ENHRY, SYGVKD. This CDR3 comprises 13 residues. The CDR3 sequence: CAISTGDSYEQYF. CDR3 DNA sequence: TGTGCCATCAGTACCGGGGATTCCTACGAGCAGTACTTC.

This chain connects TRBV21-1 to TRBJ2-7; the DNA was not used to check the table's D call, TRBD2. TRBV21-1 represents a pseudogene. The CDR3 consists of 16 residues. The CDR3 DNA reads TGTGCCAGCAGCAAAGCGGCTAGCGGGAAAACCTACGAGCAGTACTTC. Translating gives CASSKAASGKTYEQYF.

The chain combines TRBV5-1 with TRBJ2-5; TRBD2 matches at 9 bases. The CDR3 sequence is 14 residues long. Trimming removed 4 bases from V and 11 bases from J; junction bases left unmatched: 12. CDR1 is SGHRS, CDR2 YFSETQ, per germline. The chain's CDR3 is CASSATSGSREQYF. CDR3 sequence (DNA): TGCGCCAGCAGCGCCACTAGCGGGTCTAGAGAGCAGTACTTC. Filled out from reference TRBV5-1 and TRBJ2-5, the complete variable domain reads KAGVTQTPRYLIKTRGQQVTLSCSPISGHRSVSWYQQTPGQGLQFLFEYFSETQRNKGNFPGRFSGRQFSNSRSEMNVSTLELGDSALYLCASSATSGSREQYFGPGTRLLVL.

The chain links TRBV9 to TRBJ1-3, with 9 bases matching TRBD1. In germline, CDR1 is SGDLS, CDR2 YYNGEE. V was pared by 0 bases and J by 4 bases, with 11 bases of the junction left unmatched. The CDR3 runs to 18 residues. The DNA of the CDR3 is TGTGCCAGCAGCGTAGATCCACAGGGGGCAGGGTCAGGAAACACCATATATTTT. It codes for CASSVDPQGAGSGNTIYF.

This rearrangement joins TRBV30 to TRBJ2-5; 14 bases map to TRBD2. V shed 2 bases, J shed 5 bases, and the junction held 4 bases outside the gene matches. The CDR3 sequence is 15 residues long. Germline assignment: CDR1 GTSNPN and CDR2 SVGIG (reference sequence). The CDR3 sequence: CAWSPGLAGAETQYF. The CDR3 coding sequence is TGTGCCTGGAGTCCGGGACTAGCGGGAGCGGAGACCCAGTACTTC.